Sequencing of this T cell receptor (beta chain) was carried out in a study of shared clonotypes between healthy human individuals (dated by TCRdb to about 2020). Study-level background: Two women and a few men aged 18 to 49 years were included in the cohort. Per donor, three plates each were used for CD4 naive and CD4 memory, two for CD8 naive, and one for CD8 memory. The study deeply sequenced blood TCR repertoires of roughly five healthy adults to estimate repertoire size and the extent of clonotype sharing between individuals. Leukapheresis yielded between about 0.8 and 9.5 billion PBMCs per donor. To increase sequencing depth and limit assay-specific biases, different laboratories used diverse techniques to prepare libraries and sequence TCR repertoires.

Overall results and qualifications from the work: Sharing across several donors was observed for 5% to 6.5% of naive CD4, about 4% of naive CD8, around 2.5% of memory CD4, and roughly 0.43% of memory CD8 clonotypes. Compared with non-shared clonotypes, clonotypes shared by all four sorted-subset donors had higher generation probabilities. Based on pairwise subsampling, the degree of clonotype sharing among donors was expected to be affected by sequencing depth. Because the study included a small number of donors, the genetic and exposure-history diversity represented was limited. Estimated clonotype richness was generally larger for naive than for memory subsets. Rarefaction of sorted-subset datasets indicated incomplete sequencing despite the large sequencing depth. Sampling was restricted to blood, and TCR repertoires in tissue are likely to differ from TCR repertoires in blood.

Using the deep immunoSEQ assay, multiplex PCR amplified TCR CDR3 regions from genomic DNA. Extracted genomic DNA from each cell subset was distributed evenly across all wells of several immunoSEQ 96-well plates, and each plate was treated as a replicate. Each replicate PCR for sorted subsets received roughly 0.2 ug genomic DNA, equal to about 30,000 T cell genomes. Purified libraries were quantified with a Qubit 3.0 fluorometer, sized on a Bioanalyzer 2100, and re-quantified with the KAPA Library Quantification kit. Every immunoSEQ 96-well plate was sequenced on a separate single-read 150-cycle Illumina NextSeq 550 flow cell. As for how the authors treated the data: The immunoSEQ output contained only junctional sequences without quality scores, so filtering could not match that applied to full-length reads. To assign V/J genes and CDR3, sequences were annotated against IMGT germline references using PyIR, a Python wrapper for IgBLAST v1.9. Reads were removed for weak V/J assignments (E-value above 1e-6), missing CDR3, stop codons, out-of-frame junctions, or ambiguous translated residues. V3J clonotypes were defined by identical inferred V gene, J gene, and CDR3 amino acid sequence. To compute the percentage overlap between repertoires, the number of shared unique clonotypes was divided by the size of the smaller repertoire. Richness of each repertoire was evaluated using RTK rarefaction, the Chao1 estimator, and Recon v2.1 estimates of unobserved clonotypes. Generation probabilities were computed with OLGA for all TCRbeta clonotypes obtained by the gDNA method from four donors. The table was pulled from immuneACCESS by TCRdb, which kept in-frame rearrangements only. Such tables lose some clones; where checked, under half of the loss comes from unresolved V genes, and the rest has no known cause. V and J calls and clone size are those listed in that table; D and trimming were worked out from the DNA. Present in this sample are 2 million to 2.5 million clones, approximately 93% of which were seen just once. About 0.37% of the sample is held by the ten biggest clonotypes.

The donors were healthy, HIV-negative adults who had no recently reported acute infections or vaccinations. Every donor was a Caucasian adult residing in Nashville, Tennessee, USA. CD4+ T cells were enriched by magnetic negative selection, after which naive cells were positively selected on CD45RA and the negative fraction was taken as the memory subset. After blood collection by leukapheresis, PBMCs were isolated using Ficoll-Histopaque density gradient centrifugation and then cryopreserved in the vapor phase of liquid nitrogen. Purity and quantity of every magnetically sorted T cell population were checked by analytical flow cytometry. Genomic DNA was isolated from every sorted fraction and measured by UV absorbance on a Nanodrop 2000c. As for this clone: Which antigen it targets is not known. One base away there is no much larger clone; base qualities are not given.

This sequence was found in a man in his late teens or twenties in good health. Some clones in this sample may be carry-over from other donors' samples. Material: naive CD4+ T cells from PBMCs. The sample's cell subset or site label, decoded: CD45RA+ positively selected.

The CDR3 reads CASSLGRGPDTQYF. In nucleotide form, the sequence is TGCGCCAGCAGCTTGGGCAGGGGTCCAGATACGCAGTATTTT. The chain joins TRBV5-1 to TRBJ2-3; the D gene is perhaps TRBD1, from 6 matching bases. From the germline V gene, CDR1 is SGHRS and CDR2 is YFSETQ. Trimming removed 0 bases from V and 4 bases from J, leaving 9 bases between the germline ends. The CDR3, cysteine through phenylalanine, is 14 amino acids long. This entry keeps only the CDR3 DNA: 42 bases, framed from base 1.